This T cell receptor (beta chain) comes out of a study of tumour-infiltrating T cells in Burkitt lymphoma. Study context: Patients covered every epidemiological subtype of Burkitt lymphoma.

TCRdb's table, derived via immunoSEQ multiplex PCR, lists solely in-frame clones and lacks some. The sample lists tens of thousands of clones, around 31% seen once, with roughly 2.8% in the top ten. The germline CDR1 and CDR2 sequences are SEHNR and FQNEAQ (reference sequence). This CDR3 contains 13 residues. The J segment lost 2 bases and the V segment lost 4 bases, leaving 0 bases of the junction unmatched. V gene TRBV7-9 combines with J gene TRBJ2-5, with TRBD2 matching 8 bases. The sequence came from a human donor with Burkitt lymphoma. Material for sequencing was tumor tissue. Here the CDR3 DNA reads TGTGCCAGCAGCTCTAGCGGGCAAGAGACCCAGTACTTC. This encodes CASSSSGQETQYF.